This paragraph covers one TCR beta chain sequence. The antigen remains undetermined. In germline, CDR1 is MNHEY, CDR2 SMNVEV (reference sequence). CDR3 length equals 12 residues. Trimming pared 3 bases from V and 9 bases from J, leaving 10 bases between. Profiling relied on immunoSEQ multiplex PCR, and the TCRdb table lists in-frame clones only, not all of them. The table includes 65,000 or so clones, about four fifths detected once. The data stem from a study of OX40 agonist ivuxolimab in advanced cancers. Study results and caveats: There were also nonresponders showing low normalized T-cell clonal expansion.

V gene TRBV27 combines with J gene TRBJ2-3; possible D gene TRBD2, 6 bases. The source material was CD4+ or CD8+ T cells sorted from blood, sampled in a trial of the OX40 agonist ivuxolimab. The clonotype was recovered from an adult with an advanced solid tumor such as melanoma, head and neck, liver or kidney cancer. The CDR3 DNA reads TGTGCCAGCAGTTTGGACGCGGGGACGCAGTATTTT. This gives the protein CASSLDAGTQYF.